Below are 32 T cell receptor beta chains sequenced from a single sample in a study of T cells in Graves' hyperthyroidism and ophthalmopathy. Amplification of TCR beta CDR3 regions was performed using RNA transcripts as template. The primer set for the first-round RT-PCR of the TCR CDR3 was HTBI. One entry per CDR3 protein, called by TCRdb with MiXCR from the multiplex PCR reads. The sample lists approximately 600,000 distinct CDR3 sequences; around 20% were seen once. The sample taken for sequencing was blood. These receptors all stem from a man between 25 and 39 years old with Graves' ophthalmopathy.

J is TRBJ2-7 and V is TRBV28; 16 bases line up with TRBD2. Germline values: CDR1 MDHEN, CDR2 SYDVKM. V lost 5 bases to trimming and J lost 5 bases; unmatched junction nucleotides: 15. This CDR3 is built from 19 residues. The CDR3 DNA reads TGTGCCAGCAGTCCGGTCAGAGGGACTAGCGGGAGGGCCAGGAACGAGCAGTACTTC. It encodes CASSPVRGTSGRARNEQYF.

Many counts were recorded for this clonotype. The V and J genes are TRBV27 and TRBJ1-5; tentative D call: TRBD1 (5 bases). The germline V gene encodes CDR1 MNHEY and CDR2 SMNVEV (reference sequence). The CDR3 runs 13 residues. The V end was cut by 6 bases, the J end by 1 base, with 7 bases between. The CDR3 region has the DNA TGTGCCAGCAGCTGGGACAGCAATCAGCCCCAGCATTTT. Protein: CASSWDSNQPQHF.

This clonotype was detected only a few times. J is TRBJ2-2 and V is TRBV5-1; no definite D call. Trimming shortened V by 2 bases and J by 2 bases, and 10 bases separated the two germline ends. CDR3 length: 15 amino acids. Per germline, CDR1 SGHRS and CDR2 YFSETQ. The DNA for the CDR3 is TGCGCCAGCAGCTTAGGTGATGATAACACCGGGGAGCTGTTTTTT. This translates into CASSLGDDNTGELFF.

This clonotype showed up many times. The chain employs TRBV3-1 and TRBJ1-1; D might be TRBD1 (5 bases). CDR3 length equals 15 residues. The V gene's germline CDR1 is LGHDT and CDR2 YNNKEL (reference sequence). Between the trimmed V and J ends, which lost 0 bases and 4 bases, there was a span of 12 bases. This CDR3 reads CASSQDGAVLTEAFF. The CDR3 coding sequence is TGTGCCAGCAGCCAAGATGGGGCAGTTCTCACTGAAGCTTTCTTT.

This clonotype was counted at least ten times. This rearrangement joins TRBV6-2 or TRBV6-3 to TRBJ1-5, with D unresolved. This CDR3 is 16 amino acids long. Germline V gene data show CDR1 as MNHEY and CDR2 as SVGEGT. V lost 0 bases and J lost 1, with 10 bases in between. The CDR3 sequence: CASSYSRVRSNQPQHF. In DNA, the CDR3 is TGTGCCAGCAGTTACTCGCGGGTTCGGAGCAATCAGCCCCAGCATTTT.

This clonotype turned up a few times. This chain joins TRBV7-8 and TRBJ2-5; TRBD2 might be the D (6 bases). V gave up 4 bases and J gave up 2 bases, with 23 bases separating them. This CDR3 contains 18 residues. The germline gives CDR1 SGHVS, CDR2 FQNEAQ. CDR3 sequence: CASSSYYTSRDSQETQYF. In DNA, the CDR3 is TGTGCCAGCAGCTCCTATTATACAAGCCGGGACTCACAAGAGACCCAGTACTTC.

This clonotype was observed at least ten times. The J gene is TRBJ2-7, the V gene TRBV6-1; TRBD1 aligns across 8 bases. CDR1 MNHNS and CDR2 SASEGT come from the germline V gene. CDR3 length: 14 residues. Losses at the gene ends were 5 bases for V and 5 bases for J; bases not matched to a gene: 8. The chain's CDR3 is CASSYQGAEDEQYF. CDR3 DNA: TGTGCCAGCAGTTATCAGGGGGCTGAAGACGAGCAGTACTTC.

V gene TRBV5-1 combines with J gene TRBJ2-2, with D maybe TRBD1 (5 bases). The germline V and J ends were trimmed by 7 bases and 2 bases, with 9 bases remaining between them. CDR3 length: 13 residues. Germline assignment: CDR1 SGHRS and CDR2 YFSETQ. CDR3 sequence: CASLDSNTGELFF. CDR3 nucleotides: TGCGCCAGCCTAGACAGTAACACCGGGGAGCTGTTTTTT.

There are many counts of this clonotype. V and J are TRBV27 and TRBJ2-1; 7 positions agree with TRBD1. CDR3 length: 13 amino acids. Germline V gene lookup returns CDR1 MNHEY and CDR2 SMNVEV (reference sequence). After removal of 4 bases from V and 7 bases from J, the junction contained 4 bases not matched to a gene. The CDR3 loop is CASSSLQGNEQFF. DNA of the CDR3: TGTGCCAGCAGTTCCTTACAGGGGAATGAGCAGTTCTTC.

This clonotype was seen ten or more times. The gene calls are TRBV28 and TRBJ1-2, with a tentative D call TRBD1 (6 bases). With 4 bases removed from V and 2 bases from J, the gap between germline ends came to 8 bases. CDR3 length equals 13 residues. Germline loops: CDR1 MDHEN, CDR2 SYDVKM. CDR3 amino acids: CASSYGQNYGYTF. CDR3 DNA sequence: TGTGCCAGCAGTTACGGACAGAACTATGGCTACACCTTC.

The chain uses TRBV4-3 and TRBJ2-2; the match to TRBD2 covers 7 bases. Trimming at V came to 0 bases and at J to 1 base, leaving 5 bases not matched to a gene. The CDR3 has 17 amino acids. Looked up from germline, CDR1 is LGHNA and CDR2 is YSLEER. The CDR3 region has the DNA TGCGCCAGCAGCCAAGATTGGAAGCGGGAGAACACCGGGGAGCTGTTTTTT. It is translated as CASSQDWKRENTGELFF.

This clonotype was detected ten times or more. The chain recombines TRBV3-1 with TRBJ2-7; D might be TRBD1 (6 bases). The ends were cut back, 0 bases at V and 4 bases at J, with 16 bases in the middle. The CDR3 extends over 16 amino acids. CDR1 and CDR2 (germline): LGHDT, YNNKEL (reference sequence). The CDR3 here is CASSQDLRTVVYEQYF. The CDR3 DNA sequence: TGTGCCAGCAGCCAAGATCTAAGGACAGTAGTGTACGAGCAGTACTTC.

This clonotype was detected only a few times. The rearrangement joins TRBV7-9 to TRBJ2-5; D remains ambiguous. The CDR3 sequence is 12 residues long. The V gene's germline CDR1 is SEHNR and CDR2 FQNEAQ (reference sequence). V lost 3 bases to trimming and J lost 4 bases, with 6 bases between them. CDR3 residues: CASSLSIETQYF. CDR3 nucleotides: TGTGCCAGCAGCTTGTCAATAGAGACCCAGTACTTC. Complete variable domain (other parts from reference TRBV7-9 and TRBJ2-5): DTGVSQNPRHKITKRGQNVTFRCDPISEHNRLYWYRQTLGQGPEFLTYFQNEAQLEKSRLLSDRFSAERPKGSFSTLEIQRTEQGDSAMYLCASSLSIETQYFGPGTRLLVL.

This clonotype was found a few times. The chain has TRBV6-5 and TRBJ2-3; TRBD2 aligns across 8 bases. The V gene's germline CDR1 is MNHEY and CDR2 SVGAGI. Losses at the gene ends were 2 bases for V and 8 bases for J; bases not matched to a gene: 15. There are 17 residues in the CDR3. The CDR3 DNA follows: TGTGCCAGCAGTTACAGTCCAGCGGGGGCAGAGGACGGTACGCAGTATTTT. As protein: CASSYSPAGAEDGTQYF.

The rearrangement joins TRBV10-2 to TRBJ1-5; D unclear. From germline, CDR1 is WSHSY and CDR2 SAAADI. This CDR3 spans 14 amino acids. The V end was cut by 8 bases, the J end by 2 bases, with 13 bases between. This chain's CDR3 is CASCSAMGNQPQHF. DNA for the CDR3: TGCGCCAGCTGTAGCGCGATGGGCAATCAGCCCCAGCATTTT.

This clonotype was picked up many times. The J gene is TRBJ2-7, the V gene TRBV9, with TRBD2 matching over 7 bases. In germline, CDR1 is SGDLS, CDR2 YYNGEE. The length of the CDR3 is 14 residues. Germline trimming cut 0 bases from V and 4 bases from J; bases unmatched to any gene: 4. This CDR3 reads CASSVAGREYEQYF. The CDR3 nucleotides are TGTGCCAGCAGCGTAGCTGGGCGGGAGTACGAGCAGTACTTC.

This clonotype came up many times. The chain carries TRBV5-6 and TRBJ1-1; D is unclear. The germline V gene has CDR1 SGHDT and CDR2 YYEEEE. The CDR3 covers 14 residues. Trimming took off 4 bases at V and 0 bases at J, with 10 bases between the two ends. CDR3 DNA: TGTGCCAGCAGCCGCCAAACGGTGAACACTGAAGCTTTCTTT. This gives the protein CASSRQTVNTEAFF. The complete variable domain, with remaining parts taken from reference TRBV5-6 and TRBJ1-1, reads DAGVTQSPTHLIKTRGQQVTLRCSPKSGHDTVSWYQQALGQGPQFIFQYYEEEERQRGNFPDRFSGHQFPNYSSELNVNALLLGDSALYLCASSRQTVNTEAFFGQGTRLTVV.

This chain uses TRBV7-2 with TRBJ2-7, with D maybe TRBD2 (5 bases). Germline CDR1 and CDR2: SGHTA and FQGNSA. V shed 6 bases and J shed 0 bases, with 12 bases lying between them. The CDR3 spans 14 residues. The CDR3 DNA is TGTGCCAGCAGTCCCGACTACCCCTCCTACGAGCAGTACTTC. It codes for CASSPDYPSYEQYF.

V gene TRBV27 combines with J gene TRBJ2-2; 13 positions agree with TRBD2. V shed 4 bases and J 0 bases; nucleotides not matched to a gene: 14. The CDR3 has 21 residues. From germline, CDR1 is MNHEY and CDR2 SMNVEV (reference sequence). CDR3 residues: CASSSERTSGRTRSNTGELFF. The CDR3 DNA sequence: TGTGCCAGCAGTTCCGAGCGGACTAGCGGGAGAACCAGATCGAACACCGGGGAGCTGTTTTTT.

This clonotype was detected a few times. The V gene is TRBV28, the J gene TRBJ2-7; TRBD2 is a possible D gene (5 bases). CDR3 size: 17 residues. With 5 bases removed from V and 2 bases from J, the gap between germline ends came to 22 bases. Per the germline V gene, CDR1 is MDHEN and CDR2 is SYDVKM. As DNA, the CDR3 is TGTGCCAGCAGTCCGCCGGAGGAGCCCCTTAATACCTACGAGCAGTACTTC. Encoded protein: CASSPPEEPLNTYEQYF.

CDR3: CASSLGSLAGANVLTF. The DNA for the CDR3 is TGCGCCAGCAGCTTAGGGAGTCTTGCTGGGGCCAACGTCCTGACTTTC. The chain uses TRBV5-1 and TRBJ2-6; possibly TRBD2 for D (5 bases). V was shortened by 2 bases and J by 2 bases, with 11 bases between the two germline ends. Germline V gene lookup returns CDR1 SGHRS and CDR2 YFSETQ. The CDR3 contains 16 residues.

A few counts support this clonotype. The chain is built from TRBV27 and TRBJ2-7, with a possible D match to TRBD2 (5 bases). With 4 bases removed from V and 3 bases from J, the gap between germline ends came to 40 bases. This CDR3 has 23 residues. CDR1 MNHEY and CDR2 SMNVEV come from the germline V gene (reference sequence). CDR3 sequence reads: CASSYRQGLLVRAGILEGYEQYF. As DNA, the CDR3 is TGTGCCAGCAGTTACCGACAAGGGCTGTTAGTTCGAGCTGGGATTCTAGAGGGCTACGAGCAGTACTTC.

This clonotype was detected only a few times. The rearrangement uses TRBV7-9 and TRBJ1-2; D gene ambiguous. Trimming took 5 bases from V and 0 from J, leaving 10 bases between them. Germline lookup yields CDR1 SEHNR and CDR2 FQNEAQ (reference sequence). CDR3 size: 14 residues. The CDR3 DNA is TGTGCCAGCAGCCGTGGCCTAGCTAACTATGGCTACACCTTC. Translating it yields CASSRGLANYGYTF.

CDR3 sequence: CATKGLHPGLATNNEQFF. The CDR3 DNA is TGTGCCACCAAGGGACTCCATCCGGGACTAGCGACGAACAATGAGCAGTTCTTC. The rearrangement uses TRBV15 and TRBJ2-1; 10 positions match TRBD2. Per the germline V gene, CDR1 is LNHNV and CDR2 is YYDKDF (reference sequence). CDR3 length equals 18 residues. J gave up 5 bases and V 7 bases, and 17 bases lay outside the gene matches.

The V gene is TRBV7-9, the J gene TRBJ2-3, with D tentatively TRBD1 (5 bases). The V gene's germline CDR1 is SEHNR and CDR2 FQNEAQ (reference sequence). The CDR3 loop spans 14 amino acids. With 7 bases removed from V and 1 base from J, the gap between germline ends came to 12 bases. The chain's CDR3 is CASIQLTGTDTQYF. The CDR3 DNA follows: TGTGCCAGCATCCAACTGACAGGCACAGATACGCAGTATTTT.

The chain links TRBV20-1 to TRBJ2-7; perhaps TRBD2 as D (5 bases). The CDR3 runs to 18 residues. Trimming stripped 5 bases from V and 2 bases from J, with 28 bases between. Germline V gives CDR1 DFQATT, CDR2 SNEGSKA (reference sequence). This CDR3 reads CSAPTPPAGRVPPYEQYF. The DNA for the CDR3 is TGCAGTGCTCCTACCCCACCCGCGGGCCGGGTCCCCCCCTACGAGCAGTACTTC.

This clonotype was observed a handful of times. V gene TRBV20-1 combines with J gene TRBJ2-3, with TRBD2 matching over 7 bases. The CDR3 consists of 15 residues. Trimming took 5 bases from V and 4 from J; bases not matched to a gene: 12. The germline gives CDR1 DFQATT, CDR2 SNEGSKA (reference sequence). The chain's CDR3 is CSAFWSRTSADTQYF. DNA for the CDR3: TGCAGTGCTTTTTGGTCCCGCACTAGCGCAGATACGCAGTATTTT.

The chain recombines TRBV7-3 with TRBJ1-5, with a tentative D call TRBD1 (5 bases). The length of the CDR3 is 15 residues. CDR1 is SGHTA and CDR2 is FQGTGA in the germline V gene. V was pared by 5 bases and J by 4 bases, with 15 bases between. CDR3 sequence: CASSPGGASNQPQHF. The CDR3 DNA sequence: TGTGCCAGCAGCCCTGGAGGGGCCTCAAATCAGCCCCAGCATTTT.

V usage is TRBV15 and J usage is TRBJ1-5, with D perhaps TRBD1 (5 bases). This CDR3 has 15 amino acids. Germline V gene sequence: CDR1 LNHNV, CDR2 YYDKDF (reference sequence). Trimming pared 0 bases from V and 6 bases from J, leaving 12 bases between. The CDR3 is CATSRDLGVGQPQHF. The CDR3 nucleotides read TGTGCCACCAGCAGAGATCTGGGGGTTGGTCAGCCCCAGCATTTT.

Only a few counts were recorded for this clonotype. The chain joins TRBV6-1 to TRBJ1-5; D not resolved. The CDR3 is made up of 13 amino acids. Germline V CDR1 and CDR2: MNHNS, SASEGT. The V gene lost 5 bases and the J gene lost 11 bases, with 16 bases spanning the gap. Here the CDR3 reads CASSQTIESAQHF. In nucleotides, the CDR3 is TGTGCCAGCAGTCAGACCATAGAATCGGCCCAGCATTTT.

This clonotype has at least ten counts. The chain recombines TRBV20-1 with TRBJ2-7; D tentatively reads TRBD1 or TRBD2 (7 bases each). V shed 5 bases and J shed 5 bases, with 16 bases lying between them. Germline CDR1 reads DFQATT; CDR2 reads SNEGSKA (reference sequence). The CDR3 is 13 residues long. This CDR3 is CSAPRGGTDEQYF. Written as DNA, the CDR3 is TGCAGTGCTCCCAGGGGGGGAACGGACGAGCAGTACTTC.

This clonotype was counted between two and nine times. This sequence joins TRBV9 and TRBJ2-1; 7 bases align to TRBD1. The CDR3 runs to 16 residues. After removal of 0 bases from V and 1 base from J, the junction contained 4 bases not matched to a gene. Germline V gives CDR1 SGDLS, CDR2 YYNGEE. The DNA of the CDR3 is TGTGCCAGCAGCGTAGAGGGACAGTTATCCTACAATGAGCAGTTCTTC. This sequence encodes CASSVEGQLSYNEQFF.